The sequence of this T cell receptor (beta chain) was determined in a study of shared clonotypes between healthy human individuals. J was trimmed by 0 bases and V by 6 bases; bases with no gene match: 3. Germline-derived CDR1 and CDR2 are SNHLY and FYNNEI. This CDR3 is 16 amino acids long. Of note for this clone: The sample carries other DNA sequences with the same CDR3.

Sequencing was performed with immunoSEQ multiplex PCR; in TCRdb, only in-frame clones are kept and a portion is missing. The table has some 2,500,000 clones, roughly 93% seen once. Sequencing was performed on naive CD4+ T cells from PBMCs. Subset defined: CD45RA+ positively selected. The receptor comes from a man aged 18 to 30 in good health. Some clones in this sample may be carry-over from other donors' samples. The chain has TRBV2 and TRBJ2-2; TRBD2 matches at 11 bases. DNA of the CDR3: TGTGCCAGCAGCTTGGGACTAGCGGCGAACACCGGGGAGCTGTTTTTT. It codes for CASSLGLAANTGELFF.